These 15 T cell receptor beta chains were sequenced from one sample in a study of blood T cell repertoires in COVID-19. This table comes from immunoSEQ multiplex PCR, and its TCRdb copy is limited to in-frame clones, with some not included. The table has 75,000 to 80,000 clones, roughly 90% seen once. Sequenced: peripheral blood. The source is a human donor in a cohort sampled during active COVID-19.

The chain links TRBV12-3 or TRBV12-4 to TRBJ2-3, with D perhaps matching TRBD2 (6 bases). Trimming pared 3 bases from V and 5 bases from J, leaving 9 bases between. The CDR3 totals 13 residues. In DNA form, the CDR3 reads TGTGCCAGCAGTTTGATGGGAGGAGATACGCAGTATTTT. Amino acids: CASSLMGGDTQYF.

This chain uses TRBV23-1 with TRBJ1-4; D is unclear. TRBV23-1 is labeled an ORF, and its function is uncertain. The CDR3 covers 16 residues. V lost 0 bases and J lost 5, with 13 bases in between. DNA for the CDR3: TGCGCCAGCAGTCAATCGAGTAAACAGCCAAATGAAAAACTGTTTTTT. It yields the protein CASSQSSKQPNEKLFF.

The rearrangement joins TRBV9 to TRBJ2-3, with D possibly being TRBD2 (6 bases). The germline V and J ends were trimmed by 7 bases and 0 bases, with 15 bases remaining between them. CDR1 SGDLS and CDR2 YYNGEE come from the germline V gene. CDR3 length: 15 residues. The CDR3 loop reads CASRRPGVSTDTQYF. As DNA, the CDR3 is TGTGCCAGCCGTCGGCCGGGGGTTAGCACAGATACGCAGTATTTT.

The chain links TRBV10-3 to TRBJ1-6; D unclear. The CDR3 is made up of 13 amino acids. Germline V gene data show CDR1 as ENHRY and CDR2 as SYGVKD. V lost 2 bases, J lost 9 bases, and 8 bases lay in between. For the CDR3, the DNA is TGTGCCATCAGTGAGAGAGGGCTTTCACCCCTCCACTTT. Translation: CAISERGLSPLHF.

The chain has TRBV18 and TRBJ1-5; no clear D. The length of the CDR3 is 16 residues. Germline CDR1 reads KGHSH; CDR2 reads LQKENI. V lost 4 bases to trimming and J lost 2 bases, with 15 bases between them. The CDR3 is CASSLSGPRGNQPQHF. The CDR3 DNA follows: TGTGCCAGCTCACTCTCCGGGCCGCGGGGCAATCAGCCCCAGCATTTT.

The rearrangement joins TRBV4-2 to TRBJ1-1; 10 nucleotides agree with TRBD1. J gave up 8 bases and V 5 bases, and 5 bases lay outside the gene matches. From germline, CDR1 is LGHNA and CDR2 YNFKEQ. The CDR3 extends over 13 amino acids. The CDR3 loop reads CASSETGGGEAFF. The CDR3 nucleotides read TGTGCCAGCAGCGAGACAGGGGGCGGAGAAGCTTTCTTT.

The chain carries TRBV11-3 and TRBJ2-3; 9 bases are a match to TRBD2. After removal of 5 bases from V and 4 bases from J, the junction contained 13 bases not matched to a gene. The CDR3 contains 17 residues. Germline CDR1 is SGHNT and CDR2 is YENEEA. In DNA form, the CDR3 reads TGTGCCAGCAGCCCTAGTGGTAGCGGGAGATTCTCAGATACGCAGTATTTT. Translating gives CASSPSGSGRFSDTQYF.

This clone has just one count. The chain joins TRBV6-6 to TRBJ1-3; tentatively, D is TRBD1 (5 bases). This CDR3 has 14 amino acids. Between the trimmed V and J ends, which lost 8 bases and 1 base, there was a span of 12 bases. Germline CDR1 is MNHNY and CDR2 is SVGAGI (reference sequence). The CDR3 DNA sequence: TGTGCCAGCTCGGGGACTGATTCTGGAAACACCATATATTTT. It codes for CASSGTDSGNTIYF.

The chain has TRBV10-3 and TRBJ1-5, with TRBD1 matching over 8 bases. CDR1 is ENHRY and CDR2 is SYGVKD in the germline V gene. CDR3 length: 15 amino acids. Trimming removed 6 bases from V and 1 base from J; junction bases left unmatched: 5. The CDR3 region is CAISITGGSNQPQHF. The CDR3 bases are TGTGCCATCAGCATCACAGGGGGAAGCAATCAGCCCCAGCATTTT.

J is TRBJ2-1 and V is TRBV5-1; TRBD1 might be the D (6 bases). From germline, CDR1 is SGHRS and CDR2 YFSETQ. V lost 2 bases, J lost 6 bases, and 9 bases lay in between. This CDR3 is 13 amino acids long. CDR3 amino acids: CASSFTGFNEQFF. The CDR3, as DNA: TGCGCCAGCAGCTTTACAGGGTTCAATGAGCAGTTCTTC.

The CDR3 DNA sequence: TGTGCCAGCAGTTCCGCAGGGGTCGGAGAGACCCAGTACTTC. Translated, it gives CASSSAGVGETQYF. This chain connects TRBV5-5 to TRBJ2-5; D might be TRBD1 (6 bases). The V end was cut by 5 bases, the J end by 4 bases, with 15 bases between. CDR1 is SGHKS, CDR2 YYEKEE, per germline (reference sequence). The CDR3 has 14 amino acids.

The chain recombines TRBV28 with TRBJ1-5; D not certain. The germline V and J ends were trimmed by 6 bases and 0 bases, with 9 bases remaining between them. Germline V CDR1 and CDR2: MDHEN, SYDVKM. The CDR3 length is 14 residues. CDR3 protein: CASSPTYSNQPQHF. The CDR3 DNA follows: TGTGCCAGCAGCCCAACTTATAGCAATCAGCCCCAGCATTTT.

This chain uses TRBV5-3 with TRBJ2-3; 10 bases are shared with TRBD2. TRBV5-3 is filed as an ORF, its function uncertain. The CDR3 consists of 19 residues. J lost 2 bases, V lost 0 bases, and 12 bases had no gene match. CDR3 amino acids: CARSLEVGPSGSPTDTQYF. In DNA form, the CDR3 reads TGTGCCAGAAGCTTGGAGGTCGGACCTAGCGGGAGCCCCACAGATACGCAGTATTTT.

The V call is TRBV6-5, the J call TRBJ2-1, with 12 nucleotides matching TRBD2. This CDR3 region has 16 residues. Losses at the gene ends were 4 bases for V and 4 bases for J; bases not matched to a gene: 5. CDR1 is MNHEY, CDR2 SVGAGI, per germline. The CDR3, as DNA: TGTGCCAGCAGTTCAACTAGCGGGGGGACTTACAATGAGCAGTTCTTC. Protein: CASSSTSGGTYNEQFF.

V and J are TRBV6-1 and TRBJ1-5, with TRBD1 as a possible D gene (5 bases). The CDR3 is made up of 15 amino acids. Germline values: CDR1 MNHNS, CDR2 SASEGT. V was cut by 1 base and J by 5 bases, with 12 bases left in between. The CDR3 is CASSEVWGEHQPQHF. The CDR3 DNA follows: TGTGCCAGCAGTGAAGTGTGGGGGGAGCATCAGCCCCAGCATTTT.